This T cell receptor (beta chain) appears in the sequencing data of a study of cytomegalovirus exposure and HLA in healthy donors. Across the study: Inside one of the first data releases sat 80 million to 95 million unique TCRs taken from HLA-typed donors. Findings and caveats of the study: In a later analysis, approximately 15,000 TCR beta sequences were associated with HLA alleles at 0.05 false discovery rate. Analyzed later, association rates of TCRs varied across HLA loci, with DRB1 most and HLA-C fewest.

This CDR3 has 18 residues. Germline-derived CDR1 and CDR2 are SGHRS and YFSETQ. The junction had 11 bases not matched to a gene; V was cut back by 0 bases and J by 4 bases. This clone has more than one count but fewer than ten. Its specificity is not known. Primers: 60 Vbeta forward and 13 Jbeta reverse. Authors' analysis steps: Later, 75 million to 100 million unique TCR beta chains were counted in an analysis, and about 12 million of them were shared. The table came from immunoSEQ multiplex PCR; TCRdb's copy has only in-frame clones and leaves some out. That table gives V, J and clone size, and the DNA gave D and trimming. The sample holds under 35,000 clones, around 40% seen once.

The receptor was isolated from a woman aged 50 to 65 in good health and CMV-seronegative. Sequenced sample: PBMCs. The chain recombines TRBV5-1 with TRBJ2-1; 9 bases map to TRBD2. The CDR3 here is CASSLALAGGPRYNEQFF. The CDR3 nucleotides are TGCGCCAGCAGCTTGGCCCTGGCGGGAGGGCCGAGATACAATGAGCAGTTCTTC. Combining the CDR3 with reference TRBV5-1 and TRBJ2-1 gives the whole variable domain KAGVTQTPRYLIKTRGQQVTLSCSPISGHRSVSWYQQTPGQGLQFLFEYFSETQRNKGNFPGRFSGRQFSNSRSEMNVSTLELGDSALYLCASSLALAGGPRYNEQFFGPGTRLTVL.